The clone carrying this TCR beta chain was seen only a few times. The CDR3 extends over 12 amino acids. The V end lost 5 bases, the J end lost 4 bases, and 9 bases lay between the germline ends. The record originates from a study of blood T cell repertoires in COVID-19. As for the study in general: COVID-19 samples, acute and convalescent, were from the United States, Italy and Spain. T cells, B-cell-depleted T cells, or PBMCs supplied cDNA or gDNA.

Per the authors' pipeline: Amplification with reference gene primers provided the estimates of nucleated cell counts. Using immunoSEQ multiplex PCR, the repertoire was profiled, and TCRdb retains in-frame clones only, with some absent. For V, J and clone size, that table is used; D and trimming come from the DNA. The table shows some 100,000 clones, with approximately 89% occurring only once. Sequenced: peripheral blood. The V gene is TRBV12-3 or TRBV12-4, the J gene TRBJ2-7; D ambiguous. The clonotype comes from a man aged 55 to 70 with acute or convalescent COVID-19. The CDR3 nucleotides are TGTGCCAGCAGTCGAGGCGGTTACGAGCAGTACTTC. This encodes CASSRGGYEQYF.